Reported below is one T cell receptor (beta chain). The sample holds a few counts of this clonotype. Its antigen is currently not known. Base qualities are not at hand, and no much larger clone is one base apart. The source of the sample is a study of blood T cells in healthy people across ages (dated by TCRdb to 2013 to 2016). With regard to the full study: Template switching captured roughly one uniquely barcoded TCR beta cDNA molecule per two T cells in model experiments. The study measured age-related changes in TCR beta repertoire diversity using deep sequencing normalized with unique cDNA molecular identifiers. The donors were split into four age groups: young (average about 16 years), middle-aged (roughly 40), aged (roughly 65) and long-lived (roughly 86). To avoid experimental bias, donors of different ages were randomly spread across the sequencing lanes. Two additional independent replicas of 1 million unique cDNA reads from the same blood draw were analyzed for two donors (one aged 18 to 30 and one aged 80 or older). General study outcomes and caveats: Because profiling used bulk unsorted PBMCs, naive and antigen-experienced compartments could not be compared conclusively. As age increased, observed TCR beta diversity per million T cells dropped in a roughly linear way, and a significant reduction was already evident by age approximately 40. The percentage of naive T cells measured by flow cytometry correlated strongly with observed TCR beta diversity. Because the CMV infection status of the donors was unknown, age-related changes in expanded clonotypes may potentially have been confounded. Compared with the aged group, more naive CD4+ T cells, fewer expanded clones and increased TCR diversity were shown by the long-lived group, suggesting age selection. Total diversity estimates from one million sequenced T cells were considered lower bounds and underestimates.

The CDR3 covers 14 residues, taking in both the cysteine and the phenylalanine. The entry retains the CDR3 DNA only, 42 bases that are in frame from base 1. At the junction V is shortened by 7 bases and J by 8 bases, with 20 bases in between. Sequences SEHNR (CDR1) and FQNEAQ (CDR2) are obtained from the germline V gene (reference sequence). Donors were a few dozen systemically healthy Caucasian individuals from Russia aged roughly 6 to 100 years. About 10 milliliters of peripheral blood were collected from each donor into EDTA-treated Vacutainer tubes. PBMCs were isolated by Ficoll-Paque density-gradient centrifugation, with at least 6 million obtained per sample. Total RNA was extracted from PBMCs with Trizol reagent, with at least 5.5 micrograms obtained per sample. Naive CD45RAhigh/CD27high T cell percentages were measured by flow cytometry on a PBMC aliquot from every donor. Library preparation used 5' RACE. Sequenced using an Illumina HiSeq 2500. A second PCR of roughly 7 to 11 cycles was run with a J-beta primer mix and a sample-barcoded 5' primer. A unique molecular identifier was introduced onto each TCR beta cDNA molecule by a template-switch 5' adaptor carrying 12 random nucleotides. Each sample yielded at least 2.5 million CDR3-containing paired-end reads. All of the RNA was converted into first-strand cDNA using the Mint cDNA synthesis kit, with a TRBC-specific oligonucleotide serving as the primer. All cDNA was treated with uracil-DNA glycosylase and then went through a first 18-cycle PCR with the universal primers M1SS and BC2_uni_R. The paper's processing steps were these. Each sample was normalized by randomly selecting 1 million high-quality reads, each carrying a distinct molecular identifier. Reads with shared molecular identifiers were discarded instead of being binned into consensus sequences. MiTCR, run with a Q25 quality threshold and the strictest error-elimination algorithm, handled CDR3 identification, clonotype clustering and error correction. A nonparametric unseen species model with Euler transformation was used to estimate lower-bound total TCR beta diversity. TCRdb took the public reads, trimmed them with fastp at Q25, ran MiXCR for clone calling and kept in-frame beta chains. Each entry is one CDR3 protein sequence, shown with its most common DNA and genes. What appears here as the V and J calls and clone size reflects TCRdb's work, not the paper's. The sample has roughly 1,500,000 distinct CDR3 sequences on record, around 42% of them singletons. Clones ranked in the top ten supply less than 8% of the sample.

The sequencing input was blood. The receptor chain draws on TRBV7-9 and TRBJ1-2, with the D gene not clear enough to name. The receptor's source is a woman under 30 in good health. CDR3 sequence: CASTPGQISWGYTF. Read as DNA, the sequence is TGTGCCAGCACCCCTGGGCAGATATCTTGGGGCTACACCTTC.